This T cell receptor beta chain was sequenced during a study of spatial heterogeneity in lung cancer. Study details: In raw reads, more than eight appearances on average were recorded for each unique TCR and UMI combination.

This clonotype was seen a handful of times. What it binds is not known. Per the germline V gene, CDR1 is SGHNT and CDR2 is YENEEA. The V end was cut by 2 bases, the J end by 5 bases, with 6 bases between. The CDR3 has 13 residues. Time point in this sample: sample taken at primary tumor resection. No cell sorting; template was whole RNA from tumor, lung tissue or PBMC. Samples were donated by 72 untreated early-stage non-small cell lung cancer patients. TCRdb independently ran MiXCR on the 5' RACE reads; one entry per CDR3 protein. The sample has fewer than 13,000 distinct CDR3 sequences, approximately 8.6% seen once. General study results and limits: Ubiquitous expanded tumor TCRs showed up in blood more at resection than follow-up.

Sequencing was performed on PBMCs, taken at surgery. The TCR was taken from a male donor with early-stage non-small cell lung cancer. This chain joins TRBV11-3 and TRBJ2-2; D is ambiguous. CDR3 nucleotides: TGTGCCAGCAGCTTATCGGGTACCGGGGAGCTGTTTTTT. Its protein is CASSLSGTGELFF. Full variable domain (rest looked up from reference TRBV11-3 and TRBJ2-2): EAGVVQSPRYKIIEKKQPVAFWCNPISGHNTLYWYLQNLGQGPELLIRYENEEAVDDSQLPKDRFSAERLKGVDSTLKIQPAELGDSAVYLCASSLSGTGELFFGEGSRLTVL.